The 11 T cell receptor beta chains below were found in one sample sequenced in a study of T-cell reconstitution after alpha-beta-depleted transplantation in children (dated by TCRdb to the mid-2010s). The method was PCR. The run used an Illumina HiSeq 2500. To normalize quantification of the TCRbeta repertoire, the TCR libraries were built with molecular barcoding that relied on unique molecular identifiers. TCRdb trimmed public reads at Q25 via fastp, called clones via MiXCR and kept in-frame beta chains. Each record represents a unique CDR3 protein, reported with the most common genes and DNA among its rows. For this sample there are about 77,000 distinct CDR3 sequences; 15% to 20% appear just once. Of the sample, approximately 55% is held by the ten largest clones. The sample's treatment or condition label, in plain terms: allogeneic hematopoietic cell transplantation with graft depleted of TCRalphabeta T cells and CD19 B cells.

The sample here was PBMCs, mostly from graft donor cells, taken 360 days after TCRalphabeta/CD19-depleted stem cell transplant. The receptors were sampled from a male patient aged 2-15 years who had a stem cell transplant for acute lymphoblastic leukemia, so the T cells may come from the graft donor.

This clonotype came up many times. The rearrangement uses TRBV28 and TRBJ1-4, with no clear D. Germline loops: CDR1 MDHEN, CDR2 SYDVKM. V was trimmed by 6 bases and J by 0 bases, leaving 8 bases between them. The CDR3 totals 14 residues. CDR3 nucleotide sequence: TGTGCCAGCAGAACGGGTGCAACTAATGAAAAACTGTTTTTT. Its protein product is CASRTGATNEKLFF.

This clonotype was detected many times. The rearrangement links TRBV7-9 to TRBJ1-5; the match to TRBD1 covers 7 bases. This CDR3 region has 17 residues. The V and J ends lost 0 bases and 0 bases, in that order; junction bases with no gene match: 5. CDR1 and CDR2 from the germline V gene are SEHNR and FQNEAQ (reference sequence). Here the CDR3 DNA reads TGTGCCAGCAGCTTAGCAGGAGGGGGCGGTAGCAATCAGCCCCAGCATTTT. This codes for CASSLAGGGGSNQPQHF.

This clonotype was seen more than once but under ten times. The gene calls are TRBV2 and TRBJ2-5; 7 nucleotides line up with TRBD2. Unmatched junction bases numbered 6, after V lost 6 bases and J lost 2 bases. Germline loops: CDR1 SNHLY, CDR2 FYNNEI. The length of the CDR3 is 14 residues. As DNA, the CDR3 is TGTGCCAGCAGCCGGACGGGGGGTCAAGAGACCCAGTACTTC. This codes for CASSRTGGQETQYF. The full variable domain, completed using reference TRBV2 and TRBJ2-5, is EPEVTQTPSHQVTQMGQEVILRCVPISNHLYFYWYRQILGQKVEFLVSFYNNEISEKSEIFDDQFSVERPDGSNFTLKIRSTKLEDSAMYFCASSRTGGQETQYFGPGTRLLVL.

V is TRBV7-9 and J is TRBJ2-7; TRBD2 aligns across 8 bases. The V segment lost 4 bases and the J segment 7 bases; nucleotides outside the gene matches: 9. The CDR3 is 14 amino acids. Germline CDR1 SEHNR, CDR2 FQNEAQ (reference sequence). CDR3 in DNA: TGTGCCAGCAGCTCCCGGGGCAGCGGGAGTGAGCAGTACTTC. Protein: CASSSRGSGSEQYF.

This chain links TRBV5-1 with TRBJ2-7; TRBD1 is a possible D gene (7 bases). Per the germline V gene, CDR1 is SGHRS and CDR2 is YFSETQ. V was cut by 2 bases and J by 6 bases, with 18 bases left in between. This CDR3 contains 15 residues. The CDR3 reads CASSLWVEGAREQYF. The CDR3 DNA follows: TGCGCCAGCAGCTTATGGGTGGAGGGGGCGCGCGAGCAGTACTTC.

The genes are TRBV5-1 and TRBJ2-1, with 8 bases fitting TRBD1. The CDR3 has 15 residues. CDR1 and CDR2 from the germline V gene are SGHRS and YFSETQ. V lost 2 bases to trimming and J lost 8 bases; unmatched junction nucleotides: 9. CDR3 loop: CASSFSTGGWDEQFF. CDR3 coding DNA: TGCGCCAGCAGCTTCTCTACAGGGGGTTGGGATGAGCAGTTCTTC.

This clonotype was seen more than once but under ten times. The V call is TRBV6-6, the J call TRBJ2-1; D not certain. Germline loops: CDR1 MNHNY, CDR2 SVGAGI (reference sequence). The length of the CDR3 is 11 residues. The germline V and J ends were trimmed by 6 bases and 7 bases, with 7 bases remaining between them. The CDR3 DNA reads as TGTGCCAGCAGGCTAAGGAATGAGCAGTTCTTC. Translation: CASRLRNEQFF.

The V gene is TRBV5-1, the J gene TRBJ2-5; D possibly corresponds to TRBD1 (6 bases). The CDR3 is 16 amino acids. Trimming cost V 5 bases and J 5 bases, with 22 bases left between them. Germline V gene lookup returns CDR1 SGHRS and CDR2 YFSETQ. The CDR3 loop is CASRQPLQGLVETQYF. In DNA form, the CDR3 reads TGCGCCAGCAGACAGCCGCTACAGGGTTTAGTGGAGACCCAGTACTTC.

This clonotype was detected ten times or more. The V and J genes are TRBV20-1 and TRBJ2-1; 14 bases agree with TRBD2. Germline assignment: CDR1 DFQATT and CDR2 SNEGSKA (reference sequence). V gave up 5 bases and J gave up 4 bases; unmatched junction bases: 7. This CDR3 region has 16 residues. CDR3 coding DNA: TGCAGTGCTTTTGGGACTAGCGGGAGCCGTTACAATGAGCAGTTCTTC. It specifies CSAFGTSGSRYNEQFF.

The J gene is TRBJ2-7, the V gene TRBV12-3 or TRBV12-4, with 7 bases fitting TRBD2. V dropped 6 bases and J dropped 3; count of bases not matched to a gene: 8. The CDR3 extends over 14 amino acids. The CDR3 loop reads CASSRGSPGYEQYF. CDR3 in DNA: TGTGCCAGCAGCCGCGGGAGCCCAGGCTACGAGCAGTACTTC.

The sample holds a few counts of this clonotype. This chain joins TRBV12-3 or TRBV12-4 and TRBJ2-5; 7 bases align to TRBD2. V lost 2 bases, J lost 1 base, and 4 bases stayed unmatched. The CDR3 has 15 residues. DNA for the CDR3: TGTGCCAGCAGTTTACGGCTAGCGGTCCAAGAGACCCAGTACTTC. Translating gives CASSLRLAVQETQYF.